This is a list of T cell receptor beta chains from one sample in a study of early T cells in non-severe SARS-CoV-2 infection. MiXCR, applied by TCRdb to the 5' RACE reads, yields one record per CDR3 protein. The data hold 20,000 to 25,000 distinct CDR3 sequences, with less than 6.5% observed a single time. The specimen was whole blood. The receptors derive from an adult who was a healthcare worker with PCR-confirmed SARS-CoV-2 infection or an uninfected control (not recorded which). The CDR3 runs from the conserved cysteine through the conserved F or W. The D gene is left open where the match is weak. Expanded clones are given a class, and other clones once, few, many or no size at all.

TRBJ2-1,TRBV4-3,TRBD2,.,CASSQELALAGGPENEQFF,TGCGCCAGCAGCCAAGAATTGGCGCTAGCGGGAGGACCTGAGAATGAGCAGTTCTTC
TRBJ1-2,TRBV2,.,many,CASTEDSYGYTF,TGTGCCAGCACCGAGGACAGCTATGGCTACACCTTC
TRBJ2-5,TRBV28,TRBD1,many,CASSPRTGGAETQYF,TGTGCCAGCAGTCCGAGGACAGGGGGCGCAGAGACCCAGTACTTC
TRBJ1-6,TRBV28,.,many,CASSSSDEISPLHF,TGTGCCAGCAGTTCCTCCGACGAGATTTCACCCCTCCACTTT
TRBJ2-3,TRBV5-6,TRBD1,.,CASSSGQDTQYF,TGTGCCAGCAGCAGTGGACAGGACACGCAGTATTTT
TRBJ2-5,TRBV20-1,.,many,CSARGPSYEQETQYF,TGCAGTGCTAGAGGGCCAAGCTATGAACAAGAGACCCAGTACTTC
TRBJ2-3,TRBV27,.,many,CASSPYTSRTSTDTQYF,TGTGCCAGCAGTCCTTACACTAGCAGGACTAGCACAGATACGCAGTATTTT
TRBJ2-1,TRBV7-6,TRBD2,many,CASSLSSGSNEQFF,TGTGCCAGCAGCTTATCTAGCGGGAGCAATGAGCAGTTCTTC
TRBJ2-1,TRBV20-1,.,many,CSARTGAWSSYNEQFF,TGCAGTGCTAGAACTGGAGCGTGGAGCTCCTACAATGAGCAGTTCTTC
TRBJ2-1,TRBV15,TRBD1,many,CATSRVLGQGASYNEQFF,TGTGCCACCAGCAGAGTTCTTGGACAGGGGGCCTCCTACAATGAGCAGTTCTTC
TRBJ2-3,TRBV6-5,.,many,CASRRVATSSTDTQYF,TGTGCCAGCCGCCGAGTTGCTACCTCTAGCACAGATACGCAGTATTTT
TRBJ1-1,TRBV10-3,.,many,CAISGGGTTEAFF,TGTGCCATCAGTGGAGGAGGGACCACTGAAGCTTTCTTT
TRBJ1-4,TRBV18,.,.,CASSSISRGSGSTNEKLFF,TGTGCCAGCTCATCCATATCGAGGGGGTCCGGGTCAACTAATGAAAAACTGTTTTTT
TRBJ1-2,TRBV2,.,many,CASSEVGFLGYGYTF,TGTGCCAGCAGTGAGGTCGGCTTTTTAGGCTATGGCTACACCTTC
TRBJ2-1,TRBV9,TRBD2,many,CASSVGGRADSEQFF,TGTGCCAGCAGCGTAGGCGGGAGGGCCGACTCTGAGCAGTTCTTC
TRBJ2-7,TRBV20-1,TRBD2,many,CSAKPTSGRAYEQYF,TGCAGTGCGAAACCAACTAGCGGGAGAGCCTACGAGCAGTACTTC
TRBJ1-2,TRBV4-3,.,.,CASSQVSGDGYTF,TGCGCCAGCAGCCAAGTTTCGGGGGATGGCTACACCTTC
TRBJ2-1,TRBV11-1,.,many,CASSLRGPADFYNEQFF,TGTGCCAGCAGCTTAAGGGGCCCAGCGGACTTTTACAATGAGCAGTTCTTC
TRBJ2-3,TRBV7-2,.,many,CASSLVLTSTDTQYF,TGTGCCAGCAGCTTAGTTCTCACCAGCACAGATACGCAGTATTTT
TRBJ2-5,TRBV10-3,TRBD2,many,CAISNPGLAGGETQYF,TGTGCCATCAGCAATCCGGGACTAGCGGGAGGAGAGACCCAGTACTTC
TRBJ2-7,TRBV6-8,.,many,CASSRPNYEQYF,TGTGCCAGCAGCAGACCAAACTACGAGCAGTACTTC
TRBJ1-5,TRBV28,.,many,CASSLETNSNQPQHF,TGTGCCAGCAGTTTAGAAACAAATAGCAATCAGCCCCAGCATTTT
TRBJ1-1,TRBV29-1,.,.,CSPVGIAEAFF,TGCAGCCCCGTTGGCATCGCTGAAGCTTTCTTT
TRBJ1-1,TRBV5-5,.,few,CASSLGHSTEAFF,TGTGCCAGCAGCTTGGGCCACTCCACTGAAGCTTTCTTT
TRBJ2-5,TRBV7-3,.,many,CASSGTGLGEETQYF,TGTGCCAGCAGCGGCACAGGGTTGGGGGAAGAGACCCAGTACTTC
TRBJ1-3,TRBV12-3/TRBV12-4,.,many,CASSLAASGNTIYF,TGTGCCAGCAGTTTAGCGGCATCTGGAAACACCATATATTTT
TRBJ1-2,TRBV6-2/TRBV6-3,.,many,CASSSRRSYGYTF,TGTGCCAGCAGCTCAAGACGGAGCTATGGCTACACCTTC
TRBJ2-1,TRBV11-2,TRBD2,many,CASSSDRLAGYNEQFF,TGTGCCAGCAGCTCAGACAGACTAGCGGGGTACAATGAGCAGTTCTTC
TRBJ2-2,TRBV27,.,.,CASSLHYTGELFF,TGTGCCAGCAGTTTACACTACACCGGGGAGCTGTTTTTT
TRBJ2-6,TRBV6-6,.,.,CASSYGRGGSGANVLTF,TGTGCCAGCAGTTACGGCAGGGGTGGCTCTGGGGCCAACGTCCTGACTTTC
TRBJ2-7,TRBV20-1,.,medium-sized,CSAWGGNLYEQYF,TGCAGTGCTTGGGGCGGCAACCTCTACGAGCAGTACTTC
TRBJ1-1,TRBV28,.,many,CASSLYRFGEAFF,TGTGCCAGCAGTTTATACAGGTTCGGTGAAGCTTTCTTT